These T cell receptor beta chains were read from a single sample in a study of T cells in Graves' hyperthyroidism and ophthalmopathy. MiXCR, run by TCRdb on the multiplex PCR reads, gives a single entry per CDR3 protein. The sample lists hundreds of thousands of distinct CDR3 sequences, 24% occurring once. Sequencing used blood. The receptors shown here come from a woman under 40 with Graves' ophthalmopathy. The CDR3 runs from the conserved cysteine through the conserved F or W. A D gene is named only where the DNA matches it firmly. Not all rows give a size; the values are once, few, many and, for expanded clones, a class.

D gene	V gene	clone size	J gene	CDR3 protein	CDR3 DNA
.	TRBV7-2	many	TRBJ2-2	CASSLGATGELFF	TGTGCCAGCAGCTTAGGGGCCACCGGGGAGCTGTTTTTT
.	TRBV7-9	many	TRBJ2-4	CASSLVSPATNIQYF	TGTGCCAGCAGCTTAGTATCCCCAGCTACAAACATTCAGTACTTC
.	TRBV6-1	many	TRBJ2-7	CASSVEGFNYEQYF	TGTGCCAGCAGTGTAGAAGGCTTCAACTACGAGCAGTACTTC
TRBD1	TRBV6-1	.	TRBJ1-1	CASSQRDRVEAFF	TGTGCCAGCAGCCAACGTGACAGGGTTGAAGCTTTCTTT
.	TRBV12-3/TRBV12-4	many	TRBJ1-1	CASSFSGKAFF	TGTGCCAGCAGTTTCTCGGGGAAAGCTTTCTTT
.	TRBV24-1	few	TRBJ1-2	CATSDLDRHNGYTF	TGTGCCACCAGTGATTTGGACAGGCATAATGGCTACACCTTC
.	TRBV13	many	TRBJ1-3	CASSEASGPATQSSGNTIYF	TGTGCCAGCAGCGAGGCCTCGGGACCTGCCACTCAATCGTCTGGAAACACCATATATTTT
.	TRBV14	many	TRBJ2-5	CASSQDLASSGSGTQYF	TGTGCCAGCAGCCAAGATCTCGCTAGCTCTGGGTCTGGGACCCAGTACTTC
.	TRBV6-1	many	TRBJ1-6	CASSAGADYNSPLHF	TGTGCCAGCAGTGCAGGGGCAGATTATAATTCACCCCTCCACTTT
TRBD1	TRBV6-1	.	TRBJ1-5	CASSTEGAGPYPQHF	TGTGCCAGCAGCACGGAGGGGGCAGGGCCTTATCCCCAGCATTTT
.	TRBV11-1	few	TRBJ1-1	CACSMGRKNTEAFF	TGTGCCTGCAGCATGGGACGGAAGAACACTGAAGCTTTCTTT
.	TRBV20-1	many	TRBJ1-3	CSARDPGSAWGNTIYF	TGCAGTGCTAGAGATCCAGGGTCGGCGTGGGGAAACACCATATATTTT
TRBD1	TRBV19	many	TRBJ2-7	CASGDSEFYEQYF	TGTGCCAGTGGGGACAGCGAATTCTACGAGCAGTACTTC
TRBD1	TRBV7-2	many	TRBJ1-5	CASSTGGDQPQHF	TGTGCCAGCAGCACAGGGGGCGATCAGCCCCAGCATTTT
.	TRBV29-1	.	TRBJ2-1	CSGNREQGHEQFF	TGCAGCGGCAACCGAGAACAGGGACATGAGCAGTTCTTC
TRBD2	TRBV20-1	many	TRBJ2-5	CSARDTRLAGPETQYF	TGCAGTGCTAGAGATACCCGACTAGCGGGGCCAGAGACCCAGTACTTC
.	TRBV20-1	.	TRBJ1-2	CSARTPIDYGYTF	TGCAGTGCGCGGACACCTATTGACTATGGCTACACCTTC
.	TRBV29-1	.	TRBJ2-7	CSVESVTYEQYF	TGCAGCGTTGAATCCGTTACCTACGAGCAGTACTTC
.	TRBV3-1	.	TRBJ2-7	CASSQDSWNPSYEQYF	TGTGCCAGCAGCCAAGACAGCTGGAACCCTTCCTACGAGCAGTACTTC
.	TRBV6-5	many	TRBJ2-7	CASSSLTGVFEQYF	TGTGCCAGCAGTTCCCTCACGGGGGTTTTCGAGCAGTACTTC
.	TRBV11-3	many	TRBJ2-2	CASSPASANTGELFF	TGTGCCAGCAGCCCTGCTAGCGCCAACACCGGGGAGCTGTTTTTT
.	TRBV12-3/TRBV12-4	many	TRBJ1-2	CASSLAEGLEAYGYTF	TGTGCCAGCAGTTTAGCCGAGGGCTTGGAGGCCTATGGCTACACCTTC
TRBD1	TRBV27	many	TRBJ2-7	CASSYGTGLYEQYF	TGTGCCAGCAGTTATGGGACAGGACTCTACGAGCAGTACTTC
TRBD2	TRBV5-1	.	TRBJ2-7	CASSLEGVTSGSWEQYF	TGCGCCAGCAGCTTGGAAGGGGTGACTAGCGGGAGTTGGGAGCAGTACTTC
TRBD1	TRBV20-1	.	TRBJ1-3	CSAGLYRGNTIYF	TGCAGTGCTGGACTCTACAGGGGGAACACCATATATTTT
.	TRBV7-2	few	TRBJ1-5	CASSLALGAGIYSNQPQHF	TGTGCCAGCAGCTTAGCGCTGGGGGCGGGGATATATAGCAATCAGCCCCAGCATTTT
TRBD1	TRBV20-1	many	TRBJ2-7	CSARDRGQVSYEQYF	TGCAGTGCTAGAGATCGGGGACAGGTATCCTACGAGCAGTACTTC
.	TRBV6-1	many	TRBJ1-1	CASRQTGIGTEAFF	TGTGCCAGCAGACAAACAGGGATTGGCACTGAAGCTTTCTTT
TRBD1	TRBV2	.	TRBJ1-2	CASSQVLRGGYTF	TGCGCCAGCAGCCAAGTTCTCAGGGGGGGCTACACCTTC
.	TRBV20-1	many	TRBJ2-7	CSARVYSYEQYF	TGCAGTGCTAGAGTTTACTCCTACGAGCAGTACTTC
TRBD2	TRBV6-2/TRBV6-3	many	TRBJ2-5	CASSGTSGGTLQETQYF	TGTGCCAGCAGTGGGACTAGCGGGGGGACTCTCCAAGAGACCCAGTACTTC
.	TRBV5-1	many	TRBJ1-1	CASSGGNTEAFF	TGTGCCAGCAGTGGGGGGAACACTGAAGCTTTCTTT
.	TRBV25-1	many	TRBJ2-5	CASSVGGSGETQYF	TGTGCCAGCAGTGTAGGGGGTTCCGGAGAGACCCAGTACTTC
.	TRBV5-1	many	TRBJ2-7	CASTQWGAGLGEQYF	TGCGCCAGCACCCAATGGGGGGCAGGACTTGGCGAGCAGTACTTC
.	TRBV20-1	.	TRBJ1-1	CSARERSTKNTEAFF	TGCAGTGCTAGGGAGCGGAGTACAAAGAACACTGAAGCTTTCTTT
TRBD1	TRBV10-3	many	TRBJ1-1	CAISGTDRGVTEAFF	TGTGCCATCAGCGGAACCGACAGGGGGGTCACTGAAGCTTTCTTT
TRBD2	TRBV11-2	.	TRBJ2-7	CASSLIGASGSYEQYF	TGTGCCAGCAGCTTAATTGGGGCTAGCGGGAGCTACGAGCAGTACTTC
.	TRBV11-1	few	TRBJ2-7	CASSKTRDEQYF	TGTGCCAGCAGCAAGACCAGGGACGAGCAGTACTTC
.	TRBV6-1	.	TRBJ1-5	CASSHRESHQPQHF	TGTGCCAGCAGCCACAGGGAGAGCCATCAGCCCCAGCATTTT
TRBD1	TRBV12-3/TRBV12-4	.	TRBJ1-2	CASSDRDGGYTF	TGTGCCAGCAGTGACAGGGACGGGGGCTACACCTTC
TRBD1	TRBV7-3	few	TRBJ1-1	CASSPWTGASTEAFF	TGTGCCAGCAGCCCGTGGACAGGGGCGAGCACTGAAGCTTTCTTT